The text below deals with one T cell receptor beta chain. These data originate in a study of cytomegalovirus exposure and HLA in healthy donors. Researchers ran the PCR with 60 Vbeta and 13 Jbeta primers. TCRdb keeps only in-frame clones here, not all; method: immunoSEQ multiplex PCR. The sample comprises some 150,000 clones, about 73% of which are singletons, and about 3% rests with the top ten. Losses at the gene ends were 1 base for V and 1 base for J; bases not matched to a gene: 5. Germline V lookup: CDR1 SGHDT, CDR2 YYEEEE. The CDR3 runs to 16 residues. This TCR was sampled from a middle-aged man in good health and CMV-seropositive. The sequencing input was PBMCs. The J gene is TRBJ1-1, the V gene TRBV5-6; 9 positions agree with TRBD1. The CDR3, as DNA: TGTGCCAGCAGCTTGCCCGGGACAGGGAAGAACACTGAAGCTTTCTTT. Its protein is CASSLPGTGKNTEAFF.